What follows describes a single TCR beta chain. The data originate from a study of OX40 agonist ivuxolimab in advanced cancers. V lost 6 bases, J lost 1 base, and 6 bases stayed unmatched. Germline V lookup: CDR1 LNHDA, CDR2 SQIVND (reference sequence). The CDR3 spans 15 residues. Clones were sequenced by immunoSEQ multiplex PCR, and TCRdb holds only the in-frame ones, with some missing. The sample holds about 68,000 clones, under 95% seen once. The material was CD4+ or CD8+ T cells sorted from blood, obtained in a trial of the OX40 agonist ivuxolimab. The chain links TRBV19 to TRBJ2-1, with 7 bases lining up with TRBD1. This clonotype was obtained from an adult with an advanced solid tumor such as melanoma, head and neck, liver or kidney cancer. The CDR3 coding sequence is TGTGCCAGTAGCGTTGACAGGGATTCCTACAATGAGCAGTTCTTC. Amino acids: CASSVDRDSYNEQFF.